The clone carrying this T cell receptor (beta chain) was counted between two and nine times. Its target is unknown. Unique molecular identifiers featured in how the TCRbeta library was prepared. TCRdb redid the calling of the PCR reads with MiXCR, one entry per CDR3 protein. The repertoire holds roughly 670,000 distinct CDR3 sequences, with over 10% as singletons. This sample is drawn from a study of T-cell reconstitution after alpha-beta-depleted transplantation in children. General study findings and limits: Reportedly, roughly two months post-transplant, alpha-beta T cells arose from several hundred expanded graft clones. Recipient T cells and thymic progenitors that survived gave rise to the high TCRbeta diversity observed at day 60 in some patients. One year after transplant, T-cell counts and diversity came mostly from newly produced T cells.

V lost 3 bases, J lost 1 base, and 19 bases lay in between. From germline, CDR1 is SNHLY and CDR2 FYNNEI. This CDR3 is built from 18 residues. The sequence came from a girl aged 2 to 9 with congenital amegakaryocytic thrombocytopenia, due to receive a stem cell transplant. The input for sequencing was PBMCs, taken before TCRalphabeta/CD19-depleted stem cell transplant. The rearrangement links TRBV2 to TRBJ2-1, with D possibly matching TRBD2 (7 bases). The CDR3 region is CASSERVSAGHSYNEQFF. In DNA form, the CDR3 reads TGTGCCAGCAGTGAGAGAGTTTCAGCGGGACATTCCTACAATGAGCAGTTCTTC.